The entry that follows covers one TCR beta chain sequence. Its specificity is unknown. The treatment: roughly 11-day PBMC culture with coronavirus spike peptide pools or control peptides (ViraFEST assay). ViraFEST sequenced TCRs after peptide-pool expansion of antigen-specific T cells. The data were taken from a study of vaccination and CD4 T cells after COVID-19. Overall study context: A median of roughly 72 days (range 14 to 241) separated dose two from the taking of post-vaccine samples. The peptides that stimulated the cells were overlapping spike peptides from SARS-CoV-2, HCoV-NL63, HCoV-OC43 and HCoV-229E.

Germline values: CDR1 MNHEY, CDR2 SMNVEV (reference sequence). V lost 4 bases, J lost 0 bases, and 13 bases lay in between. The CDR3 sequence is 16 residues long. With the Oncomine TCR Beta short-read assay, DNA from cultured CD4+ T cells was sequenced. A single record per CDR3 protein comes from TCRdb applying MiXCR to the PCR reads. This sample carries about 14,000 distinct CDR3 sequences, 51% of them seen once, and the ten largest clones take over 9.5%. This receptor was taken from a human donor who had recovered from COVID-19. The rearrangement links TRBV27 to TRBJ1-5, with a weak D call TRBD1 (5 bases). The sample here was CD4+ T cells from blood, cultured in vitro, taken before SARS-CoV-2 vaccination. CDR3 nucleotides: TGTGCCAGCAGTTCCACAAGACAGATTAGCAATCAGCCCCAGCATTTT. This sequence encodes CASSSTRQISNQPQHF.